These 31 T cell receptor beta chains were all obtained from the same sample, sequenced in a study of blood T cell repertoires in COVID-19. The table came from immunoSEQ multiplex PCR; TCRdb's copy has only in-frame clones and leaves some out. The data show over 200,000 clones, 88% seen once. The sample comprised peripheral blood. The receptors were sampled from a man aged 55 to 69 who had recovered from COVID-19.

The V gene is TRBV30, the J gene TRBJ2-5, with 10 bases matching TRBD1. V lost 2 bases and J lost 5; bases outside the gene matches: 5. The CDR3 totals 14 residues. Germline V gene sequence: CDR1 GTSNPN, CDR2 SVGIG (reference sequence). The CDR3 protein is CAWSKDRGLETQYF. CDR3 bases: TGTGCCTGGAGTAAGGACAGGGGGTTGGAGACCCAGTACTTC.

The rearrangement links TRBV10-1 to TRBJ2-5, with D maybe TRBD1 (6 bases). V lost 0 bases and J lost 5, with 13 bases in between. This CDR3 has 15 amino acids. Germline values: CDR1 WNHNN, CDR2 SYGVQD (reference sequence). The CDR3 sequence: CASSESGTLGETQYF. The CDR3 DNA follows: TGCGCCAGCAGTGAGTCGGGGACACTTGGTGAGACCCAGTACTTC.

This rearrangement joins TRBV19 to TRBJ2-7, with 7 bases matching TRBD1. Germline CDR1 reads LNHDA; CDR2 reads SQIVND (reference sequence). Losses at the gene ends were 3 bases for V and 4 bases for J; bases not matched to a gene: 6. The CDR3 spans 14 residues. The CDR3 loop reads CASSIAVDRYEQYF. CDR3 bases: TGTGCCAGTAGTATTGCGGTGGACAGGTACGAGCAGTACTTC.

The chain is built from TRBV6-1 and TRBJ1-1; D not certain. Trimming removed 4 bases at V and 0 bases at J, with 12 bases between. Per germline, CDR1 MNHNS and CDR2 SASEGT. This CDR3 contains 15 residues. The CDR3 DNA sequence: TGTGCCAGCAGTGCCTCGAGGACTTTGAACACTGAAGCTTTCTTT. Translated, it gives CASSASRTLNTEAFF.

The rearrangement links TRBV7-2 to TRBJ1-3, with TRBD1 identical over 10 bases. Germline values: CDR1 SGHTA, CDR2 FQGNSA. This CDR3 is 15 amino acids long. The V segment lost 5 bases and the J segment 7 bases; nucleotides outside the gene matches: 8. CDR3 coding DNA: TGTGCCAGCAGCGCCGCGCGGGGACAGGGGAACACCATATATTTT. Translation gives CASSAARGQGNTIYF.

This chain connects TRBV11-3 to TRBJ1-1; no clear D. Germline V gene sequence: CDR1 SGHNT, CDR2 YENEEA. The length of the CDR3 is 16 residues. Trimming cost V 6 bases and J 1 base, with 18 bases left between them. CDR3 sequence: CASRDMVGKGNTEAFF. The CDR3 DNA sequence: TGTGCCAGCAGAGACATGGTTGGAAAAGGGAACACTGAAGCTTTCTTT.

This chain joins TRBV9 and TRBJ1-1; possibly TRBD1 for D (6 bases). V was clipped by 7 bases and J by 5 bases, with 24 bases between them. The CDR3 is made up of 16 amino acids. The germline V gene has CDR1 SGDLS and CDR2 YYNGEE. The CDR3 region has the DNA TGTGCCAGCCAACCCCTAAGTCCGGGACAAGGAACTGAAGCTTTCTTT. It is translated as CASQPLSPGQGTEAFF.

This chain joins TRBV19 and TRBJ2-3; TRBD1 is a possible D gene (5 bases). Between the trimmed V and J ends, which lost 3 bases and 6 bases, there was a span of 16 bases. CDR1 LNHDA and CDR2 SQIVND come from the germline V gene (reference sequence). The length of the CDR3 is 15 residues. The CDR3 coding sequence is TGTGCCAGTAGTATGTTGCAGGGCCCTTCGGATACGCAGTATTTT. Its protein product is CASSMLQGPSDTQYF.

The J gene is TRBJ1-4, the V gene TRBV5-6; TRBD1 agrees at 9 bases. Germline V gives CDR1 SGHDT, CDR2 YYEEEE. This CDR3 comprises 15 residues. V was clipped by 5 bases and J by 7 bases; unmatched bases: 9. In nucleotides, the CDR3 is TGTGCCAGCAGACGGGACAGGGCTAGGAGTGAAAAACTGTTTTTT. It codes for CASRRDRARSEKLFF.

The rearrangement links TRBV2 to TRBJ1-6; the D gene is possibly TRBD1 (5 bases). CDR3 length: 13 amino acids. The V gene's germline CDR1 is SNHLY and CDR2 FYNNEI. Trimming took 3 bases from V and 12 from J, leaving 12 bases between them. The CDR3 bases are TGTGCCAGCAGTGAGGGGCCTCGAGTACCCCTCCACTTT. Amino acid sequence: CASSEGPRVPLHF.

The V gene is TRBV27, the J gene TRBJ2-5; 9 bases are shared with TRBD1. The V and J ends lost 4 bases and 2 bases, in that order; junction bases with no gene match: 11. The CDR3 contains 17 residues. Germline lookup yields CDR1 MNHEY and CDR2 SMNVEV (reference sequence). The CDR3 reads CASSSWVGQGLQETQYF. The CDR3 region has the DNA TGTGCCAGCAGTTCCTGGGTGGGACAGGGCCTACAAGAGACCCAGTACTTC.

This chain joins TRBV7-2 and TRBJ1-1, with D unresolved. The CDR3 is 13 residues long. CDR1 SGHTA and CDR2 FQGNSA come from the germline V gene. V gave up 2 bases and J gave up 2 bases, with 6 bases separating them. DNA of the CDR3: TGTGCCAGCAGCTTATGGAGCAACACTGAAGCTTTCTTT. It codes for CASSLWSNTEAFF.

This clone was recorded only once. This rearrangement joins TRBV15 to TRBJ1-4; D perhaps matches TRBD1 (6 bases). Per the germline V gene, CDR1 is LNHNV and CDR2 is YYDKDF (reference sequence). CDR3 length: 16 residues. Trimming stripped 0 bases from V and 4 bases from J, with 12 bases between. The CDR3 region has the DNA TGTGCCACCAGCAGAGACTACAGGGTAAATAATGAAAAACTGTTTTTT. Its translation: CATSRDYRVNNEKLFF.

The V gene is TRBV5-1, the J gene TRBJ2-7, with 7 nucleotides matching TRBD2. The V segment lost 4 bases and the J segment 3 bases; nucleotides outside the gene matches: 7. CDR1 is SGHRS, CDR2 YFSETQ, per germline. CDR3 length equals 14 residues. The CDR3 protein is CASSPTGDYYEQYF. The CDR3 DNA reads TGCGCCAGCAGCCCGACGGGGGACTACTACGAGCAGTACTTC.

The chain is built from TRBV5-1 and TRBJ2-1; 9 nucleotides agree with TRBD2. Germline CDR1 SGHRS, CDR2 YFSETQ. CDR3 size: 15 residues. The V segment lost 5 bases and the J segment 0 bases; nucleotides outside the gene matches: 3. In DNA, the CDR3 is TGCGCCAGCAGTAGCGGGGGCATCTCCTACAATGAGCAGTTCTTC. Protein product: CASSSGGISYNEQFF.

The V call is TRBV7-2, the J call TRBJ1-3; tentative D call: TRBD1 (6 bases). This CDR3 region has 15 residues. Germline lookup yields CDR1 SGHTA and CDR2 FQGNSA. Trimming cost V 8 bases and J 4 bases, with 18 bases left between them. DNA for the CDR3: TGTGCCAGCGCCTGGGCTCAGGGGTTAGGAAACACCATATATTTT. Protein product: CASAWAQGLGNTIYF.

This chain uses TRBV6-5 with TRBJ2-7; 9 bases fit TRBD1. J was trimmed by 3 bases and V by 7 bases; bases with no gene match: 4. The CDR3 length is 13 residues. Germline V CDR1 and CDR2: MNHEY, SVGAGI. This chain's CDR3 is CASTRQGDYEQYF. The CDR3 bases are TGTGCCAGCACCCGACAGGGGGACTACGAGCAGTACTTC.

The rearrangement joins TRBV7-6 to TRBJ2-7; tentative D call: TRBD1 (6 bases). Trimming took off 1 base at V and 3 bases at J, with 13 bases between the two ends. The germline V gene encodes CDR1 SGHVS and CDR2 FNYEAQ. The CDR3 is 15 residues long. The DNA of the CDR3 is TGTGCCAGCAGCTTAGGGACAGAACTAAGCTACGAGCAGTACTTC. It codes for CASSLGTELSYEQYF. Combining the CDR3 with reference TRBV7-6 and TRBJ2-7 gives the whole variable domain GAGVSQSPRYKVTKRGQDVALRCDPISGHVSLYWYRQALGQGPEFLTYFNYEAQQDKSGLPNDRFSAERPEGSISTLTIQRTEQRDSAMYRCASSLGTELSYEQYFGPGTRLTVT.

This clone has a single count. The chain combines TRBV5-1 with TRBJ2-6, with 10 bases fitting TRBD1. Germline V gene sequence: CDR1 SGHRS, CDR2 YFSETQ. J gave up 0 bases and V 7 bases, and 10 bases lay outside the gene matches. The length of the CDR3 is 18 residues. The CDR3 spells CASGPRDRGLSGANVLTF. In nucleotides, the CDR3 is TGCGCCAGCGGCCCCCGGGACAGGGGACTCTCTGGGGCCAACGTCCTGACTTTC.

This chain links TRBV7-8 with TRBJ2-2, with D tentatively TRBD1 (5 bases). The CDR3 extends over 15 amino acids. The V end was cut by 4 bases, the J end by 2 bases, with 11 bases between. Germline lookup yields CDR1 SGHVS and CDR2 FQNEAQ. The CDR3 loop is CASSSKTVNTGELFF. In DNA form, the CDR3 reads TGTGCCAGCAGCTCTAAGACAGTCAACACCGGGGAGCTGTTTTTT.

This clone occurred once. The V call is TRBV3-1 (or the pseudogene TRBV3-2), the J call TRBJ2-7, with TRBD2 matching over 9 bases. Germline CDR1 and CDR2: LGHDT and YNNKEL (reference sequence). The CDR3 totals 19 residues. V dropped 7 bases and J dropped 7; count of bases not matched to a gene: 26. DNA of the CDR3: TGTGCCAGCACTAAAGGTGGCAGGGGAAGACCTAGCGGGGCCAGGGAGCAGTACTTC. This codes for CASTKGGRGRPSGAREQYF.

The chain employs TRBV19 and TRBJ1-1; 12 bases map to TRBD1. Germline CDR1 is LNHDA and CDR2 is SQIVND (reference sequence). CDR3 length equals 14 residues. J was trimmed by 10 bases and V by 6 bases; bases with no gene match: 9. Here the CDR3 DNA reads TGTGCCAGTAGCCTTCTACCGGGACAGGGGGCAGCTTTCTTT. It translates to CASSLLPGQGAAFF.

V and J are TRBV24-1 and TRBJ2-6; D unresolved. Trimming shortened V by 4 bases and J by 2 bases, and 11 bases separated the two germline ends. Germline CDR1 reads KGHDR; CDR2 reads SFDVKD. The CDR3 extends over 16 amino acids. Here the CDR3 reads CATSDSDLAGANVLTF. Here the CDR3 DNA reads TGTGCCACCAGTGACTCCGACCTAGCTGGGGCCAACGTCCTGACTTTC.

The chain uses TRBV29-1 and TRBJ2-2, with 11 bases lining up with TRBD2. V trimming: 4 bases; J trimming: 3 bases; junction bases outside the gene matches: 7. This CDR3 spans 16 amino acids. The germline V gene encodes CDR1 SQVTM and CDR2 ANQGSEA. CDR3 DNA sequence: TGCAGCGTTGGACTAGCGGGGAAAAAGTACACCGGGGAGCTGTTTTTT. It encodes CSVGLAGKKYTGELFF.

The chain employs TRBV4-2 and TRBJ2-7, with 9 bases that match TRBD2. Germline V gene data show CDR1 as LGHNA and CDR2 as YNFKEQ. The CDR3 runs 16 residues. The trim removed 3 bases at V and 3 bases at J, leaving 9 bases unmatched. CDR3 in DNA: TGTGCCAGCAGCCAGTCCCTAGCGGGGAGCTTCTACGAGCAGTACTTC. It encodes CASSQSLAGSFYEQYF.

The V and J genes are TRBV5-3 and TRBJ1-2; tentatively, D is TRBD1 (5 bases). TRBV5-3 belongs to the ORF category, with a function that is uncertain. The V end lost 6 bases, the J end lost 6 bases, and 9 bases lay between the germline ends. The CDR3 totals 11 residues. The CDR3 region is CARNPGNGYTF. The CDR3 region has the DNA TGTGCCAGAAACCCAGGGAATGGCTACACCTTC.

The V call is TRBV6-2 or TRBV6-3, the J call TRBJ2-7; 8 nucleotides match TRBD2. V gave up 4 bases and J gave up 5 bases; unmatched junction bases: 7. CDR3 length equals 14 residues. Germline CDR1 and CDR2: MNHEY and SVGEGT. CDR3 bases: TGTGCCAGCAGTTCAGACGGGGGGGCAGACGAGCAGTACTTC. This gives the protein CASSSDGGADEQYF.

This clone was detected a few times. This chain connects TRBV5-4 to TRBJ1-3; a possible D gene is TRBD1 (6 bases). V was pared by 1 base and J by 5 bases, with 19 bases between. Germline loops: CDR1 SGHNT, CDR2 YYREEE (reference sequence). The CDR3 covers 17 residues. CDR3 bases: TGTGCCAGCAGCTTGTCATCCTGGGGGGGCCAAAGAAACACCATATATTTT. As protein: CASSLSSWGGQRNTIYF.

This chain joins TRBV7-9 and TRBJ2-7, with no clear D. The CDR3 contains 13 residues. The germline CDR1 and CDR2 sequences are SEHNR and FQNEAQ (reference sequence). Trimming left V 1 base short and J 3 bases short, with 7 bases between. CDR3 protein: CASSLERVYEQYF. The DNA of the CDR3 is TGTGCCAGCAGCTTAGAGCGAGTCTACGAGCAGTACTTC. The complete variable domain, with remaining parts taken from reference TRBV7-9 and TRBJ2-7, reads DTGVSQNPRHKITKRGQNVTFRCDPISEHNRLYWYRQTLGQGPEFLTYFQNEAQLEKSRLLSDRFSAERPKGSFSTLEIQRTEQGDSAMYLCASSLERVYEQYFGPGTRLTVT.

This sequence joins TRBV3-1 (or the pseudogene TRBV3-2) and TRBJ1-2; tentative D call: TRBD1 (5 bases). The V end lost 5 bases, the J end lost 8 bases, and 18 bases lay between the germline ends. The CDR3 consists of 14 residues. The germline CDR1 and CDR2 sequences are LGHDT and YNNKEL (reference sequence). This chain's CDR3 is CASSRGLSWEGYTF. As DNA, the CDR3 is TGTGCCAGCAGCAGGGGCCTCAGCTGGGAAGGCTACACCTTC.

The V call is TRBV5-4, the J call TRBJ1-1; D not resolved. Trimming took 9 bases from V and 0 from J, leaving 21 bases between them. This CDR3 is built from 16 residues. The germline V gene has CDR1 SGHNT and CDR2 YYREEE (reference sequence). This CDR3 is CATTPLRGIVNTEAFF. As DNA, the CDR3 is TGTGCCACCACTCCGCTACGTGGTATCGTGAACACTGAAGCTTTCTTT.